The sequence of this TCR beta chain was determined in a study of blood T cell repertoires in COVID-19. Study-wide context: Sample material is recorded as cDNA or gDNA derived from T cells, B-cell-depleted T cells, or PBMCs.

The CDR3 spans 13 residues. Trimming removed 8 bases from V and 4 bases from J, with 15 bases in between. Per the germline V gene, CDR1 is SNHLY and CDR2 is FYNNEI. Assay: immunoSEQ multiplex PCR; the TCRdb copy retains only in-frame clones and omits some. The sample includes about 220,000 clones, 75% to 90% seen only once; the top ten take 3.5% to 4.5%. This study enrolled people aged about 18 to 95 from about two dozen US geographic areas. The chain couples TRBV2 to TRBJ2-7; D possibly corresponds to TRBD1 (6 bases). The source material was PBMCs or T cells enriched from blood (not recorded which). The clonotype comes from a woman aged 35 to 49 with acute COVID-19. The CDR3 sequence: CASHRTVMYEQYF. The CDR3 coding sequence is TGTGCCAGCCATCGGACAGTAATGTACGAGCAGTACTTC.